There are a few counts of the clone carrying this T cell receptor (beta chain). Source study methods: Using reference gene primer amplification, nucleated cell counts were estimated. The table came from immunoSEQ multiplex PCR; TCRdb's copy has only in-frame clones and leaves some out. V and J calls plus clone size are reproduced from that table; the DNA served to infer D and trimming. The table shows about 300,000 clones, with approximately 88% occurring only once. This sample was included in a study of blood T cell repertoires in COVID-19. Enrolled through a virtual design, the participants were between roughly 18 and 95 years of age and came from about two dozen US areas. For recovered donors of Cohort 3, there were two negative PCRs, clearance, or symptom resolution. Germline CDR1 reads LNHDA; CDR2 reads SQIVND (reference sequence). J lost 6 bases, V lost 5 bases, and 10 bases had no gene match. This CDR3 has 15 residues.

The chain employs TRBV19 and TRBJ2-7; 10 nucleotides agree with TRBD1. Sequencing used PBMCs or T cells enriched from blood (not recorded which). The receptor was isolated from a man between 60 and 70 years old who had recovered from COVID-19. The CDR3 protein is CASSPRTGGGLEQYF. In DNA form, the CDR3 reads TGTGCCAGTAGTCCTCGGACAGGGGGGGGCCTCGAGCAGTACTTC.